Given below is one T cell receptor beta chain in context. This sample is drawn from a study of blood T cell repertoires in COVID-19. Overall study context: Samples came from the United States, Italy and Spain, spanning acute and convalescent COVID-19.

After removal of 3 bases from V and 3 bases from J, the junction contained 3 bases not matched to a gene. The CDR3 consists of 16 residues. Germline CDR1 SGDLS, CDR2 YYNGEE. Libraries were prepared by immunoSEQ multiplex PCR; TCRdb keeps only in-frame clonotypes and omits some of them. The data show approximately 300,000 clones, around 90% seen once. The TCR comes from a man aged 55 to 70 who had recovered from COVID-19. V and J are TRBV9 and TRBJ2-5, with TRBD2 matching 15 bases. The sample was PBMCs or T cells enriched from blood (not recorded which). The CDR3 protein is CASSERTSGREETQYF. CDR3 coding DNA: TGTGCCAGCAGCGAACGGACTAGCGGGAGGGAAGAGACCCAGTACTTC.